The T cell receptor (beta chain) under discussion was sequenced for a study of cytomegalovirus exposure and HLA in healthy donors. With respect to this clone: Its specificity is not known.

Findings of the study overall: In vitro assays verified that a few CMV-associated chains recognized CMV antigens specifically.

The method was immunoSEQ multiplex PCR; TCRdb's version includes in-frame clones alone and lacks a portion of them. The data hold some 330,000 clones, with around 86% observed a single time. V trimming: 5 bases; J trimming: 3 bases; junction bases outside the gene matches: 5. The CDR3 consists of 14 residues. Germline CDR1 reads SGHTA; CDR2 reads FQGTGA. This receptor was obtained from a woman aged 18-29 years in good health and CMV-seronegative. This chain joins TRBV7-3 and TRBJ1-1; 8 nucleotides line up with TRBD1. Input material: PBMCs. The CDR3 spells CASSLTTGDTEAFF. The CDR3, as DNA: TGTGCCAGCAGCCTGACGACAGGGGACACTGAAGCTTTCTTT.